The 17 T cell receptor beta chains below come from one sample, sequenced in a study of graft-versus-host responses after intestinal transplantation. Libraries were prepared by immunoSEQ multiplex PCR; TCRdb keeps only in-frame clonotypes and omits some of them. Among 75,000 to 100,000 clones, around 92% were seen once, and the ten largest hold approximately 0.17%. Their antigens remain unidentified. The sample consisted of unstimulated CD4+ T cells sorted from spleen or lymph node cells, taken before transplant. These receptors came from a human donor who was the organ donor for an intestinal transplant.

The CDR3 DNA follows: TGTGCCAGCAGACCTCAGGGGACCCTAGGCGAGCAGTACTTC. Translation: CASRPQGTLGEQYF. The rearrangement links TRBV25-1 to TRBJ2-7; perhaps TRBD1 as D (6 bases). Germline V gene lookup returns CDR1 MGHDK and CDR2 SYGVNS. V lost 6 bases, J lost 6 bases, and 18 bases lay in between. The length of the CDR3 is 14 residues.

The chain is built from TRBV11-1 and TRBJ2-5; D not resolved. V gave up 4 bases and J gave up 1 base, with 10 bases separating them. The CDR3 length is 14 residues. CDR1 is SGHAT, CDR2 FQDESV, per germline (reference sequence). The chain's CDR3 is CASSSGRRQETQYF. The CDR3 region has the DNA TGTGCCAGCAGCTCCGGCAGGCGCCAAGAGACCCAGTACTTC.

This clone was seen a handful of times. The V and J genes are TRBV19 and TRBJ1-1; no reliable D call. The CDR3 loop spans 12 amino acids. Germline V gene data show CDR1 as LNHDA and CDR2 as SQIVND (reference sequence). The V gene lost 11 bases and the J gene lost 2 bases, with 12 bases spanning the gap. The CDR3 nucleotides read TGTGCCTCAAGGCGCGGTAACACTGAAGCTTTCTTT. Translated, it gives CASRRGNTEAFF.

CDR3 residues: CAWSPGQEHSPLHF. The CDR3 nucleotides read TGTGCCTGGAGCCCGGGACAGGAACATTCACCCCTCCACTTT. The J gene is TRBJ1-6, the V gene TRBV30; 8 bases agree with TRBD1. Germline V gene lookup returns CDR1 GTSNPN and CDR2 SVGIG (reference sequence). V was pared by 3 bases and J by 8 bases, with 6 bases of the junction left unmatched. The CDR3 is 14 amino acids.

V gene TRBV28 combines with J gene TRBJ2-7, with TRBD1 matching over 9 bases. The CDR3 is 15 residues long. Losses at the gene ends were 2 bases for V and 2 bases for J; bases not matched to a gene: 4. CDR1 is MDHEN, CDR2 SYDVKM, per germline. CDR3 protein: CASSLQGTGTYEQYF. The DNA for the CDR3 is TGTGCCAGCAGTTTACAGGGGACAGGGACCTACGAGCAGTACTTC.

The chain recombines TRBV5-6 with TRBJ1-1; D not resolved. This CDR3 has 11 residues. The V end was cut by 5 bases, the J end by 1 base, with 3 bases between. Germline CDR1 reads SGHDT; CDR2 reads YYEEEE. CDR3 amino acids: CASRRNTEAFF. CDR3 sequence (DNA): TGTGCCAGCAGGAGGAACACTGAAGCTTTCTTT.

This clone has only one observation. The CDR3 DNA reads TGTGCCAGCTCACCACTTCAGGGCTCTGGAAACACCATATATTTT. Amino acid sequence: CASSPLQGSGNTIYF. The rearrangement joins TRBV18 to TRBJ1-3, with D possibly TRBD1 on 5 matching bases. This CDR3 comprises 15 residues. Trimming removed 1 base at V and 0 bases at J, with 7 bases between. Germline V gene lookup returns CDR1 KGHSH and CDR2 LQKENI.

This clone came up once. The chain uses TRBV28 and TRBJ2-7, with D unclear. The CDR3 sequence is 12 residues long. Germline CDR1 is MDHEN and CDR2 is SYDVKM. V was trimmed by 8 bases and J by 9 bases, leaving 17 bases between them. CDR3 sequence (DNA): TGTGCCAGCTCATCAGGTGCCTTCCGGCAGTACTTC. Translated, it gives CASSSGAFRQYF.

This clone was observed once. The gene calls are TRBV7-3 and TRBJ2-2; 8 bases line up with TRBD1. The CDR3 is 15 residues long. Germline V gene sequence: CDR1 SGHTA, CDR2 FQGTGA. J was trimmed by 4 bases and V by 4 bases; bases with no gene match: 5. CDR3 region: CASSSRQGSTGELFF. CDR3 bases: TGTGCCAGCAGCTCCAGACAGGGGAGCACCGGGGAGCTGTTTTTT.

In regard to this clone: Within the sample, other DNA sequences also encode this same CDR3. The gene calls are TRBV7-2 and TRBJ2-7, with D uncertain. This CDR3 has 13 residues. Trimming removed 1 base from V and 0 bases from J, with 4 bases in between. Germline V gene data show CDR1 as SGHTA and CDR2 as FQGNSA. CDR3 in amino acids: CASSLVSSYEQYF. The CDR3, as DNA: TGTGCCAGCAGCTTAGTATCCTCCTACGAGCAGTACTTC. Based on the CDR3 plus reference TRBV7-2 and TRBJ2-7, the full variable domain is GAGVSQSPSNKVTEKGKDVELRCDPISGHTALYWYRQSLGQGLEFLIYFQGNSAPDKSGLPSDRFSAERTGGSVSTLTIQRTQQEDSAVYLCASSLVSSYEQYFGPGTRLTVT.

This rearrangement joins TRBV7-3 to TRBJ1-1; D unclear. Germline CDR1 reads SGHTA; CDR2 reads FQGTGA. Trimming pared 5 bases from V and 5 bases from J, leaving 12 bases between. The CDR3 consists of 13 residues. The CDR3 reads CASSPGVLTEAFF. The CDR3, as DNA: TGTGCCAGCAGCCCCGGGGTATTGACTGAAGCTTTCTTT.

Here the CDR3 DNA reads TGCGCCAGCAGCCAAGTAGGACTAGCGGGGGGGATAAAAGAGACCCAGTACTTC. This codes for CASSQVGLAGGIKETQYF. This sequence joins TRBV4-1 and TRBJ2-5, with TRBD2 identical over 15 bases. This CDR3 contains 18 residues. From germline, CDR1 is MGHRA and CDR2 YSYEKL. V shed 1 base, J shed 3 bases, and the junction held 6 bases outside the gene matches.

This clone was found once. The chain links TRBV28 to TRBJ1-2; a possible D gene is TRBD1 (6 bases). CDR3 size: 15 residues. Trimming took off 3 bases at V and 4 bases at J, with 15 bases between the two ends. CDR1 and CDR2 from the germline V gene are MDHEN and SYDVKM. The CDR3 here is CASSFLRGGGYGYTF. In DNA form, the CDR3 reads TGTGCCAGCAGTTTTCTCAGGGGCGGGGGCTATGGCTACACCTTC.

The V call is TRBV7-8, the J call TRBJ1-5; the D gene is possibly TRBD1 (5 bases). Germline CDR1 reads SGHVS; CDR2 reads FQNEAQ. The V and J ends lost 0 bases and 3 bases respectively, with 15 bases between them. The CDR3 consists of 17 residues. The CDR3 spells CASSLALHRRANQPQHF. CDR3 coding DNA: TGTGCCAGCAGCTTAGCGCTCCACAGGAGGGCCAATCAGCCCCAGCATTTT.

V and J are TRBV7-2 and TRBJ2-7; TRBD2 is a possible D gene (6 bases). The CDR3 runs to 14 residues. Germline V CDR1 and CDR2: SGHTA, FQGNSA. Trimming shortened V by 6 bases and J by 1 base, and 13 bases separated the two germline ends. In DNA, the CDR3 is TGTGCCAGCAGGACCGGGACTCCTTCCTACGAGCAGTACTTC. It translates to CASRTGTPSYEQYF.

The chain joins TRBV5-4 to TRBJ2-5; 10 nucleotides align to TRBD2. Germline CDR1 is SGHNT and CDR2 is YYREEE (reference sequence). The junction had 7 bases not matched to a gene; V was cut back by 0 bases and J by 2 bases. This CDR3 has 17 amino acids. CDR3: CASSLGLAGAFQETQYF. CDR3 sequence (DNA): TGTGCCAGCAGCTTGGGGCTAGCGGGGGCTTTTCAAGAGACCCAGTACTTC.

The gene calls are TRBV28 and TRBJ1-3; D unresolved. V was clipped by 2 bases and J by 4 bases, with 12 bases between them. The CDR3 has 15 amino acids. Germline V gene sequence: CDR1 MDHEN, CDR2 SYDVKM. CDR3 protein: CASSLEGLPGNTIYF. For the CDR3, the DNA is TGTGCCAGCAGTTTAGAGGGTCTTCCCGGAAACACCATATATTTT.